These 21 T cell receptor beta chains were all obtained from the same sample, sequenced in a study of blood T cell repertoires in COVID-19. The protocol was immunoSEQ multiplex PCR, while the TCRdb copy is restricted to in-frame clones and leaves out a portion. The sample includes about 100,000 clones, 80% to 95% of them seen just once. The sequenced sample consisted of peripheral blood. These TCRs come from a man between 50 and 59 years old with active COVID-19.

The chain employs TRBV6-5 and TRBJ2-3; TRBD1 is a possible D gene (6 bases). CDR3 size: 15 residues. Deletions cut 5 bases from V and 4 bases from J, with 16 bases between. CDR1 and CDR2 from the germline V gene are MNHEY and SVGAGI. CDR3 in amino acids: CASSPLRGWADTQYF. The CDR3 region has the DNA TGTGCCAGCAGTCCCCTAAGGGGGTGGGCAGATACGCAGTATTTT.

The chain employs TRBV5-1 and TRBJ2-6; 10 nucleotides align to TRBD1. V lost 2 bases to trimming and J lost 2 bases; unmatched junction nucleotides: 13. Germline V gene lookup returns CDR1 SGHRS and CDR2 YFSETQ. This CDR3 contains 20 residues. The CDR3 nucleotides read TGCGCCAGCAGCTTAAAGACAGGGGGCCCCAGGAGGGCTGGGGCCAACGTCCTGACTTTC. It encodes CASSLKTGGPRRAGANVLTF.

This clone was observed a single time. The chain joins TRBV7-9 to TRBJ2-3; 10 positions agree with TRBD2. The CDR3 has 15 amino acids. Germline CDR1 reads SEHNR; CDR2 reads FQNEAQ (reference sequence). Trimming took 5 bases from V and 2 from J; bases not matched to a gene: 4. CDR3 DNA: TGTGCCAGCAGCCGGACTAGCGGAGCCACAGATACGCAGTATTTT. It specifies CASSRTSGATDTQYF. The variable domain in full, completed from reference TRBV7-9 and TRBJ2-3, reads DTGVSQNPRHKITKRGQNVTFRCDPISEHNRLYWYRQTLGQGPEFLTYFQNEAQLEKSRLLSDRFSAERPKGSFSTLEIQRTEQGDSAMYLCASSRTSGATDTQYFGPGTRLTVL.

The rearrangement uses TRBV5-5 and TRBJ2-7; D perhaps matches TRBD1 (5 bases). CDR3 size: 12 residues. Germline lookup yields CDR1 SGHKS and CDR2 YYEKEE (reference sequence). Trimming took 4 bases from V and 7 from J, leaving 12 bases between them. The CDR3 is CASSLGEWEQYF. CDR3 in DNA: TGTGCCAGCAGCCTAGGGGAATGGGAGCAGTACTTC.

This clone was seen just once. The rearrangement links TRBV18 to TRBJ2-1; D perhaps matches TRBD2 (6 bases). The CDR3 covers 16 residues. Germline V gene lookup returns CDR1 KGHSH and CDR2 LQKENI. V shed 2 bases and J shed 2 bases, with 13 bases lying between them. This CDR3 reads CASSPAGRTPYNEQFF. CDR3 sequence (DNA): TGTGCCAGCTCACCAGCGGGGAGAACCCCCTACAATGAGCAGTTCTTC.

The rearrangement joins TRBV5-6 to TRBJ2-5; the D gene is possibly TRBD1 (6 bases). Germline CDR1 SGHDT, CDR2 YYEEEE. The CDR3 length is 14 residues. The V end was cut by 3 bases, the J end by 1 base, with 10 bases between. CDR3 nucleotide sequence: TGTGCCAGCAGCTCTGTGGGGGCCCAAGAGACCCAGTACTTC. Residues: CASSSVGAQETQYF.

This chain links TRBV5-1 with TRBJ1-2; D might be TRBD1 (5 bases). The CDR3 loop spans 13 amino acids. CDR1 is SGHRS, CDR2 YFSETQ, per germline. V lost 4 bases and J lost 7, with 14 bases in between. CDR3 in amino acids: CASSTYQGGGYTF. The CDR3 nucleotides are TGCGCCAGCAGCACCTACCAGGGTGGTGGCTACACCTTC.

V gene TRBV15 combines with J gene TRBJ1-1, with TRBD1 as a possible D gene (5 bases). The CDR3 runs to 16 residues. Germline V gene lookup returns CDR1 LNHNV and CDR2 YYDKDF (reference sequence). V gave up 0 bases and J gave up 1 base, with 12 bases separating them. CDR3 amino acids: CATSRDQGRANTEAFF. The CDR3 DNA sequence: TGTGCCACCAGCAGAGATCAGGGCAGGGCGAACACTGAAGCTTTCTTT.

The chain uses TRBV9 and TRBJ2-7; possibly TRBD1 for D (5 bases). V was trimmed by 3 bases and J by 2 bases, leaving 18 bases between them. The CDR3 is 16 amino acids. Germline CDR1 is SGDLS and CDR2 is YYNGEE. The CDR3 bases are TGTGCCAGCAGCGGAGGCAAGGGGCAGGGTGCCTACGAGCAGTACTTC. Translation gives CASSGGKGQGAYEQYF.

The CDR3 protein is CAWCGGRGRETQYF. DNA for the CDR3: TGTGCCTGGTGTGGCGGGAGGGGGCGGGAGACCCAGTACTTC. This chain uses TRBV30 with TRBJ2-5; TRBD2 aligns across 9 bases. This CDR3 has 14 amino acids. V was pared by 5 bases and J by 5 bases, with 9 bases of the junction left unmatched. The V gene's germline CDR1 is GTSNPN and CDR2 SVGIG (reference sequence).

The chain has TRBV7-9 and TRBJ2-2; perhaps TRBD1 as D (6 bases). V was clipped by 3 bases and J by 6 bases, with 11 bases between them. Per the germline V gene, CDR1 is SEHNR and CDR2 is FQNEAQ (reference sequence). The CDR3 runs 14 residues. CDR3 DNA: TGTGCCAGCAGCTTCAGCAGGGGATCCGGGGAGCTGTTTTTT. Protein product: CASSFSRGSGELFF.

This clone was recorded only once. CDR3 protein: CASNGFASGGVQETQYF. DNA of the CDR3: TGTGCCAGCAACGGCTTCGCTAGCGGGGGGGTCCAAGAGACCCAGTACTTC. The genes are TRBV2 and TRBJ2-5; TRBD2 aligns across 12 bases. The germline V gene has CDR1 SNHLY and CDR2 FYNNEI. The V segment lost 7 bases and the J segment 1 base; nucleotides outside the gene matches: 10. CDR3 length: 17 amino acids.

V usage is TRBV7-8 and J usage is TRBJ2-3; 12 nucleotides match TRBD2. The trim removed 1 base at V and 3 bases at J, leaving 8 bases unmatched. This CDR3 is built from 18 residues. The V gene's germline CDR1 is SGHVS and CDR2 FQNEAQ. In DNA form, the CDR3 reads TGTGCCAGCAGCTTAGTTCTCCTAGCGGGGGGGCAGACAGATACGCAGTATTTT. This codes for CASSLVLLAGGQTDTQYF. Full variable domain (remainder filled in from reference TRBV7-8 and TRBJ2-3): GAGVSQSPRYKVAKRGQDVALRCDPISGHVSLFWYQQALGQGPEFLTYFQNEAQLDKSGLPSDRFFAERPEGSVSTLKIQRTQQEDSAVYLCASSLVLLAGGQTDTQYFGPGTRLTVL.

This rearrangement joins TRBV3-1 (or the pseudogene TRBV3-2) to TRBJ2-1; D remains ambiguous. The CDR3 loop spans 16 amino acids. Germline loops: CDR1 LGHDT, CDR2 YNNKEL (reference sequence). Between the trimmed V and J ends, which lost 1 base and 0 bases, there was a span of 10 bases. DNA of the CDR3: TGTGCCAGCAGCCAAGTCCAGCGCAGCTCCTACAATGAGCAGTTCTTC. It is translated as CASSQVQRSSYNEQFF.

This chain links TRBV19 with TRBJ2-3; 8 bases agree with TRBD2. With V trimmed by 3 bases and J by 0 bases, 8 bases remained unmatched. The CDR3 runs 17 residues. CDR1 is LNHDA, CDR2 SQIVND, per germline (reference sequence). This CDR3 reads CASSIFSASGSTDTQYF. For the CDR3, the DNA is TGTGCCAGTAGTATTTTTTCCGCTAGCGGGAGCACAGATACGCAGTATTTT.

V usage is TRBV6-5 and J usage is TRBJ1-1; D is possibly TRBD1 (6 bases). The CDR3 is 14 amino acids. Germline CDR1 is MNHEY and CDR2 is SVGAGI. V lost 5 bases and J 1 base, leaving 11 bases between the germline ends. CDR3 residues: CASSPLQGNTEAFF. The CDR3 bases are TGTGCCAGCAGTCCTCTACAGGGGAACACTGAAGCTTTCTTT.

V and J are TRBV7-2 and TRBJ1-6; 7 bases fit TRBD1. Germline V gives CDR1 SGHTA, CDR2 FQGNSA. The CDR3 length is 16 residues. V trimming: 5 bases; J trimming: 7 bases; junction bases outside the gene matches: 11. In nucleotides, the CDR3 is TGTGCCAGCAGCGTGACAGGGACAGAGTTGAATTCACCCCTCCACTTT. As protein: CASSVTGTELNSPLHF.

This clone was seen a few times. The gene calls are TRBV25-1 and TRBJ1-6; D is uncertain. V lost 6 bases and J lost 0, with 6 bases in between. This CDR3 is 14 amino acids long. Germline V gives CDR1 MGHDK, CDR2 SYGVNS. CDR3 DNA: TGTGCCAGCAGCGTGAGCTCCTATAATTCACCCCTCCACTTT. As protein: CASSVSSYNSPLHF. The full variable domain, with the rest looked up from reference TRBV25-1 and TRBJ1-6, is EADIYQTPRYLVIGTGKKITLECSQTMGHDKMYWYQQDPGMELHLIHYSYGVNSTEKGDLSSESTVSRIRTEHFPLTLESARPSHTSQYLCASSVSSYNSPLHFGNGTRLTVT.

The genes are TRBV10-3 and TRBJ2-7; perhaps TRBD1 as D (6 bases). Germline loops: CDR1 ENHRY, CDR2 SYGVKD. With 0 bases removed from V and 6 bases from J, the gap between germline ends came to 15 bases. The CDR3 has 15 amino acids. As DNA, the CDR3 is TGTGCCATCAGTGAGTCCGCACAGGGAAAGGGCGAGCAGTACTTC. Its translation: CAISESAQGKGEQYF.

The rearrangement uses TRBV7-2 and TRBJ2-7; perhaps TRBD1 as D (5 bases). V was trimmed by 1 base and J by 6 bases, leaving 10 bases between them. CDR1 SGHTA and CDR2 FQGNSA come from the germline V gene. This CDR3 has 13 residues. The CDR3 DNA is TGTGCCAGCAGCTTAGTGCAGGGTGGCGAGCAGTACTTC. It translates to CASSLVQGGEQYF. The complete variable domain, with remaining parts taken from reference TRBV7-2 and TRBJ2-7, reads GAGVSQSPSNKVTEKGKDVELRCDPISGHTALYWYRQSLGQGLEFLIYFQGNSAPDKSGLPSDRFSAERTGGSVSTLTIQRTQQEDSAVYLCASSLVQGGEQYFGPGTRLTVT.

The genes are TRBV15 and TRBJ2-2; the D gene is possibly TRBD1 (6 bases). V lost 2 bases and J lost 1, with 14 bases in between. The CDR3 is made up of 17 amino acids. Germline V gene data show CDR1 as LNHNV and CDR2 as YYDKDF (reference sequence). CDR3 in DNA: TGTGCCACCAGCAGATTGCCGGACAGTGTGAACACCGGGGAGCTGTTTTTT. Its protein product is CATSRLPDSVNTGELFF.